The 5 T cell receptor beta chains listed next were all sequenced from one sample in a study of Graves' ophthalmopathy and Graves' hyperthyroidism (dated by TCRdb to 2016 to 2019). The sequencing machine was an Illumina HiSeq 2000. For repertoire sequencing, the TCR beta CDR3 regions were amplified from RNA transcripts. HTBI primers and the Qiagen OneStep RT-PCR kit were used in a first-round RT-PCR, which was followed by a second-round multiplex PCR, size selection and purification. TCRdb trimmed public reads at Q25 via fastp, called clones via MiXCR and kept in-frame beta chains. Every distinct CDR3 protein forms one entry, paired with its most common genes and DNA. This sample has 680,000 or so distinct CDR3 sequences in its table, and 20% to 25% of those were observed once. The top ten clones comprise roughly 6.9% of the sample. Sequenced: peripheral blood. All receptors come from a woman under 30 with stable Graves' hyperthyroidism. Some clones in this sample may be carry-over from other donors' samples. Donor details come from another sample of the same person, matched by shared clones.

This clonotype appeared many times. The rearrangement uses TRBV28 and TRBJ1-1, with 8 bases that match TRBD1. CDR1 is MDHEN, CDR2 SYDVKM, per germline. V shed 8 bases, J shed 13 bases, and the junction held 15 bases outside the gene matches. The CDR3 extends over 13 amino acids. CDR3 DNA sequence: TGTGCCAGCGGGTACATCGCGGACAGGGTTGATTTCTTT. Its translation is CASGYIADRVDFF.

This clonotype was detected many times. The rearrangement uses TRBV24-1 and TRBJ2-2; the D gene is possibly TRBD1 (6 bases). CDR3 length equals 15 residues. The V gene's germline CDR1 is KGHDR and CDR2 SFDVKD. Trimming took off 4 bases at V and 4 bases at J, with 12 bases between the two ends. CDR3 nucleotide sequence: TGTGCCACCAGTGACCCAGGGGAAGGCACCGGGGAGCTGTTTTTT. Translated: CATSDPGEGTGELFF.

The J gene is TRBJ1-1, the V gene TRBV12-5, with D unclear. This CDR3 has 13 amino acids. The germline V gene encodes CDR1 LGHNT and CDR2 FRNRAP. V was cut by 1 base and J by 3 bases, with 6 bases left in between. The CDR3 protein is CASGLDSDTEAFF. In DNA form, the CDR3 reads TGTGCTAGTGGTTTGGACAGCGACACTGAAGCTTTCTTT.

This clonotype appeared many times. The chain employs TRBV6-2 or TRBV6-3 and TRBJ1-1, with D unclear. This CDR3 contains 15 residues. Trimming stripped 0 bases from V and 5 bases from J, with 13 bases between. Germline CDR1 MNHEY, CDR2 SVGEGT. CDR3 DNA: TGTGCCAGCAGTTACTCGATGCGGAGTCTAACTGAAGCTTTCTTT. Amino acid sequence: CASSYSMRSLTEAFF.

This clonotype has ten or more counts. The chain links TRBV12-3 or TRBV12-4 to TRBJ2-7; TRBD2 is a possible D gene (6 bases). The CDR3 has 14 amino acids. Between the trimmed V and J ends, which lost 7 bases and 3 bases, there was a span of 16 bases. CDR3 coding DNA: TGTGCCAGCACCCCGACTAGTGGATACTACGAGCAGTACTTC. Its protein product is CASTPTSGYYEQYF.